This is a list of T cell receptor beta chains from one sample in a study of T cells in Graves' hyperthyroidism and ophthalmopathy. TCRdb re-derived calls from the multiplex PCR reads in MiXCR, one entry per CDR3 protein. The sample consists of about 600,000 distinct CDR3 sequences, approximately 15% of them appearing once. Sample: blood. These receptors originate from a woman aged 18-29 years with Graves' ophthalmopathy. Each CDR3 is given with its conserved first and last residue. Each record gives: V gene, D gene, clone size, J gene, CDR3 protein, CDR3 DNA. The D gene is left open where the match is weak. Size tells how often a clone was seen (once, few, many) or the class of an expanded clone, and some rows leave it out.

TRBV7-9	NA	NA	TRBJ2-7	CASSPTSIRQTGDPYEQYF	TGTGCCAGCAGCCCGACCTCCATACGACAGACGGGGGACCCTTACGAGCAGTACTTC
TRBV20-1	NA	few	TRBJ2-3	CSARGWGDSNQPQYF	TGCAGTGCTAGAGGTTGGGGAGATAGCAATCAGCCCCAGTATTTT
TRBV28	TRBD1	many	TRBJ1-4	CASSRPVTGSNEKLFF	TGTGCCAGCAGTCGCCCTGTGACAGGGTCTAATGAAAAACTGTTTTTT
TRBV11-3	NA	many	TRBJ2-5	CASSPPGGAVETQYF	TGTGCCAGCAGCCCTCCTGGGGGCGCGGTAGAGACCCAGTACTTC
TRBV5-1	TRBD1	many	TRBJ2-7	CASSPRDSFYEQYF	TGCGCCAGCAGCCCTCGGGACAGCTTTTACGAGCAGTACTTC
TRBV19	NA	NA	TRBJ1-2	CASGIGGSNYGYTF	TGTGCCAGTGGTATAGGAGGAAGTAACTATGGCTACACCTTC
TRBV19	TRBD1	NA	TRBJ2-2	CASTPPGQGVTGELFF	TGTGCCAGTACCCCACCGGGACAGGGGGTCACCGGGGAGCTGTTTTTT
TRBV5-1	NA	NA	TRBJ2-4	CASSPTGVAKNIQYF	TGCGCCAGCAGCCCAACCGGAGTAGCCAAAAACATTCAGTACTTC
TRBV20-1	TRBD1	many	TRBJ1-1	CSAGRTGTNTEAFF	TGCAGTGCTGGGAGGACAGGGACGAACACTGAAGCTTTCTTT
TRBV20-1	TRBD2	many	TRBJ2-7	CSATPGLAREQYF	TGCAGTGCTACCCCGGGACTAGCGCGCGAGCAGTACTTC
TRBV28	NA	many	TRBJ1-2	CASSTSGLGGGGYTF	TGTGCCAGCAGTACCAGCGGCTTGGGGGGCGGTGGCTACACCTTC
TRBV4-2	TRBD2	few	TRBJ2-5	CASSQVPGLAGGTLQETQYF	TGTGCCAGCAGCCAAGTCCCGGGACTAGCGGGAGGGACCCTCCAAGAGACCCAGTACTTC
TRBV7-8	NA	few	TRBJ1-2	CASSLSTFNYGYTF	TGTGCCAGCAGCTTATCGACCTTTAACTATGGCTACACCTTC
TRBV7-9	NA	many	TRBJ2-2	CASSSAGLPGELFF	TGTGCCAGCAGCTCGGCTGGGCTCCCCGGGGAGCTGTTTTTT
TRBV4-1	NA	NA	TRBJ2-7	CASSPTGDGAYEQYF	TGCGCCAGCAGCCCCACCGGGGACGGAGCCTACGAGCAGTACTTC
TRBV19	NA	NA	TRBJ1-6	CASTGQGISPLHF	TGTGCCAGTACAGGGCAAGGTATCTCACCCCTCCACTTT
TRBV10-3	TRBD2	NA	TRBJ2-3	CAVKTSGPTSTDTQYF	TGTGCCGTAAAGACTAGCGGACCTACTAGCACAGATACGCAGTATTTT